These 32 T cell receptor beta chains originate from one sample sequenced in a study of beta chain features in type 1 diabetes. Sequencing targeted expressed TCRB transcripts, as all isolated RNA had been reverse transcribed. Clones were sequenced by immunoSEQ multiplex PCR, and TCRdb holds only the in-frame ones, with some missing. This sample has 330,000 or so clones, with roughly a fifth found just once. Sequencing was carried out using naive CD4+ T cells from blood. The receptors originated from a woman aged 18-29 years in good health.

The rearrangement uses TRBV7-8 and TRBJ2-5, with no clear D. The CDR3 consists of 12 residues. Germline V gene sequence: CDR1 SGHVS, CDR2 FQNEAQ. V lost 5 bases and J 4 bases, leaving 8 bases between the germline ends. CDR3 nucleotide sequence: TGTGCCAGCAGCCCTGAGGTAGAGACCCAGTACTTC. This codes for CASSPEVETQYF.

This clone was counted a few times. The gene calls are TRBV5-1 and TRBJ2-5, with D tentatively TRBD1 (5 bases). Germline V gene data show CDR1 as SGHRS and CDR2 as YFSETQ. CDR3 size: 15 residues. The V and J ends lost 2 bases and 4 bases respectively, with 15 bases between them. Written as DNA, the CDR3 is TGCGCCAGCAGCTTCAATCCAGGGTGGGGAGAGACCCAGTACTTC. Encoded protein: CASSFNPGWGETQYF.

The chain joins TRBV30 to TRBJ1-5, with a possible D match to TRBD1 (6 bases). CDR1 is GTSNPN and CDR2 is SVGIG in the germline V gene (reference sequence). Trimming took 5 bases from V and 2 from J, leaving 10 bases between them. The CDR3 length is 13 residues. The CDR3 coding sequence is TGTGCCTGGGCACCAGGGGGCAATCAGCCCCAGCATTTT. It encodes CAWAPGGNQPQHF.

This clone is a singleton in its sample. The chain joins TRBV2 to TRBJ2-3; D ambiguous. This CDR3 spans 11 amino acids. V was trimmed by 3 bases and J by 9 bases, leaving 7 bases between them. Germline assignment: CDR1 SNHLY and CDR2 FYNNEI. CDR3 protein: CASSEKLTQYF. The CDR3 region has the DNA TGTGCCAGCAGTGAGAAACTGACGCAGTATTTT. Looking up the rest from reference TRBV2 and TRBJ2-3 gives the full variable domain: EPEVTQTPSHQVTQMGQEVILRCVPISNHLYFYWYRQILGQKVEFLVSFYNNEISEKSEIFDDQFSVERPDGSNFTLKIRSTKLEDSAMYFCASSEKLTQYFGPGTRLTVL.

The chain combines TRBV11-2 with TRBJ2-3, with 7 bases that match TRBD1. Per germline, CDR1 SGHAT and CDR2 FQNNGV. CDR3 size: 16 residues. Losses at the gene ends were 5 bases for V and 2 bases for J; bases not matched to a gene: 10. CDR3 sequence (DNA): TGTGCCAGCAGCATAGGGACAGCGTCCCTCACAGATACGCAGTATTTT. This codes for CASSIGTASLTDTQYF.

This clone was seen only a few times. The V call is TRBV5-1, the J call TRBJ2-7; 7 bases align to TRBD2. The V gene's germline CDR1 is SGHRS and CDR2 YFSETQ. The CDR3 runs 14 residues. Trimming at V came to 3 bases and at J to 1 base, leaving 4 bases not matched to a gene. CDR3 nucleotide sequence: TGCGCCAGCAGCTCTCTAGCGGAATCCTACGAGCAGTACTTC. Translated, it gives CASSSLAESYEQYF.

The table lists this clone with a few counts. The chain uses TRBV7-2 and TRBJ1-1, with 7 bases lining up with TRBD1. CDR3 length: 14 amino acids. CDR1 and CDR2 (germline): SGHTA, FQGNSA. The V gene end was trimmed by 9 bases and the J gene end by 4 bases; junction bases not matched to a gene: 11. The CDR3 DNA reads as TGTGCCAGTGTAAGGGACAGCTCAAGCACTGAAGCTTTCTTT. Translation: CASVRDSSSTEAFF.

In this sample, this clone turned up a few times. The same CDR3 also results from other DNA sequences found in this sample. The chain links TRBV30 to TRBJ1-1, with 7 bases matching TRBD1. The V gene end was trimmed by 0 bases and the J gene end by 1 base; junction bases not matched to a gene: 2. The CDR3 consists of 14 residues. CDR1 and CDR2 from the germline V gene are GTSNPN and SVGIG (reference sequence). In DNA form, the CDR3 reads TGTGCCTGGAGTGTATCAGGGGGGAACACTGAAGCTTTCTTT. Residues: CAWSVSGGNTEAFF.

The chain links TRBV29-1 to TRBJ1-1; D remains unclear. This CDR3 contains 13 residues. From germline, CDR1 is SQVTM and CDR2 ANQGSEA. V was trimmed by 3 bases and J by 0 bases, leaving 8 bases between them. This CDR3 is CSVDRVLNTEAFF. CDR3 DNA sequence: TGCAGCGTTGATCGAGTTCTGAACACTGAAGCTTTCTTT.

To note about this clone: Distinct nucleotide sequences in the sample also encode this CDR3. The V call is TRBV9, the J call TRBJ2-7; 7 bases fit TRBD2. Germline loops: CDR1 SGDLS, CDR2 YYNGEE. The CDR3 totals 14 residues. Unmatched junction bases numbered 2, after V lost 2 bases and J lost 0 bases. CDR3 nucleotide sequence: TGTGCCAGCAGCGTTTCTAGCGGCTCCTACGAGCAGTACTTC. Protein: CASSVSSGSYEQYF.

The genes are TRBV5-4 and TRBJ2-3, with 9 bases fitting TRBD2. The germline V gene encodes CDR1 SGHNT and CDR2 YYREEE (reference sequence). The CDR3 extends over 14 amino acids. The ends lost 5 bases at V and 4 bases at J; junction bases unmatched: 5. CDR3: CASREREAADTQYF. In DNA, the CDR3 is TGTGCCAGCAGGGAGCGGGAGGCGGCAGATACGCAGTATTTT.

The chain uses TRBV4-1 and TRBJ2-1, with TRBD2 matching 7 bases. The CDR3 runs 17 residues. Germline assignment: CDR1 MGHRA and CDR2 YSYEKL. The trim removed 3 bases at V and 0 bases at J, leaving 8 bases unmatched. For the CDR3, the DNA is TGCGCCAGCAGCCAGTCCCTCGGGGGGAGCTCCTACAATGAGCAGTTCTTC. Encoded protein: CASSQSLGGSSYNEQFF.

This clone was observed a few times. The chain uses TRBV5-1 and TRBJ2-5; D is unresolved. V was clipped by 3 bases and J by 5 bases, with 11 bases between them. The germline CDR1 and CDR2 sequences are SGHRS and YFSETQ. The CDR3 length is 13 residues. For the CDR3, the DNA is TGCGCCAGCAGCTCCCAGACGGGTGAGACCCAGTACTTC. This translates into CASSSQTGETQYF.

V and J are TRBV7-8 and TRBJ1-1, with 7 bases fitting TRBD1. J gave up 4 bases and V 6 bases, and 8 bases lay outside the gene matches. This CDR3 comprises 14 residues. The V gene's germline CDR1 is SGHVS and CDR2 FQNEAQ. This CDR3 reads CASRTGIEGTEAFF. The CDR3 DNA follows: TGTGCCAGCAGGACAGGGATTGAGGGCACTGAAGCTTTCTTT.

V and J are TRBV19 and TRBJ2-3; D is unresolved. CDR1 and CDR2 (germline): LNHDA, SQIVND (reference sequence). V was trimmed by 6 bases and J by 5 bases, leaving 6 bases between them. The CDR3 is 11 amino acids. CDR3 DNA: TGTGCCAGTAGCTTTAGAGATACGCAGTATTTT. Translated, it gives CASSFRDTQYF.

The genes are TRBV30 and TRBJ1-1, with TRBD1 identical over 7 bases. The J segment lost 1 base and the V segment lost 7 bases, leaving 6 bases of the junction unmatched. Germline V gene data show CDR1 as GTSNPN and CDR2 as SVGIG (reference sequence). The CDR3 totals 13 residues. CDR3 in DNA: TGTGCCTTCCGCGGACAGGAGAACACTGAAGCTTTCTTT. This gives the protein CAFRGQENTEAFF.

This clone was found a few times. The DNA of the CDR3 is TGTGCCAGCAGCGCCCCTAAGGGACAGGGCCACAATGAGCAGTTCTTC. Protein product: CASSAPKGQGHNEQFF. The chain has TRBV9 and TRBJ2-1; TRBD1 matches 9 bases. This CDR3 has 16 amino acids. J was trimmed by 5 bases and V by 3 bases; bases with no gene match: 9. CDR1 SGDLS and CDR2 YYNGEE come from the germline V gene.

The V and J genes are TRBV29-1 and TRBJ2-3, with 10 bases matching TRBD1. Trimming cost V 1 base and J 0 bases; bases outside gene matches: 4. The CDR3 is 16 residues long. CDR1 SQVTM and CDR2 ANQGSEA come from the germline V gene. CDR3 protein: CSVEAQDRGSTDTQYF. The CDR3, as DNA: TGCAGCGTTGAAGCCCAGGACAGGGGGAGCACAGATACGCAGTATTTT.

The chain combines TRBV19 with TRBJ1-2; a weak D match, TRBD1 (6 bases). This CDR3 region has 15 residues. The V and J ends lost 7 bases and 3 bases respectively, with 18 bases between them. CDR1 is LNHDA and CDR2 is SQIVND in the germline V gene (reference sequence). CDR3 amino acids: CASKVMGTRDYGYTF. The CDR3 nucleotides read TGTGCCAGTAAAGTAATGGGGACAAGGGACTATGGCTACACCTTC.

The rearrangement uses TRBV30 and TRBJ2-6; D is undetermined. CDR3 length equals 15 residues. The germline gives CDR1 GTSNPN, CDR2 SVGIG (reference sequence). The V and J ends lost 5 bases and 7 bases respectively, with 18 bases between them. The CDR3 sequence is CAWGLPLGIANVLTF. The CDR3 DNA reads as TGTGCCTGGGGCTTACCTCTAGGAATCGCCAACGTCCTGACTTTC.

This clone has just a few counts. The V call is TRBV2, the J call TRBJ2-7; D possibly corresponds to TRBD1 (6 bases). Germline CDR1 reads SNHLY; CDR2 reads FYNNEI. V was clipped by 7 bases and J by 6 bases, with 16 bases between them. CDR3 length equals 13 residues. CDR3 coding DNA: TGTGCCAGCATAAGGGGGTACGGGGCCGAGCAGTACTTC. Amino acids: CASIRGYGAEQYF.

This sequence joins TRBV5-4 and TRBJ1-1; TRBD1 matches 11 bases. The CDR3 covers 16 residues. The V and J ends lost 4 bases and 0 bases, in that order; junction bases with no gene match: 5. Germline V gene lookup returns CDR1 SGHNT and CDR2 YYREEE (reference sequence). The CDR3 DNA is TGTGCCAGCAGCGGTGGACAGGGGGCGATGAACACTGAAGCTTTCTTT. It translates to CASSGGQGAMNTEAFF. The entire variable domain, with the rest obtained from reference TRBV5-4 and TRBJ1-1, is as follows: ETGVTQSPTHLIKTRGQQVTLRCSSQSGHNTVSWYQQALGQGPQFIFQYYREEENGRGNFPPRFSGLQFPNYSSELNVNALELDDSALYLCASSGGQGAMNTEAFFGQGTRLTVV.

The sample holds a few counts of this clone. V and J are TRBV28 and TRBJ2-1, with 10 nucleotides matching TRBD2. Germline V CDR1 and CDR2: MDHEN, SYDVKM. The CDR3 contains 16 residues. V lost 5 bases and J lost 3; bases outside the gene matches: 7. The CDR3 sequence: CASSRPTSGNYNEQFF. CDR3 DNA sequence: TGTGCCAGCAGTCGACCCACTAGCGGGAACTACAATGAGCAGTTCTTC. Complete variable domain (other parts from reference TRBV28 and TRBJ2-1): DVKVTQSSRYLVKRTGEKVFLECVQDMDHENMFWYRQDPGLGLRLIYFSYDVKMKEKGDIPEGYSVSREKKERFSLILESASTNQTSMYLCASSRPTSGNYNEQFFGPGTRLTVL.

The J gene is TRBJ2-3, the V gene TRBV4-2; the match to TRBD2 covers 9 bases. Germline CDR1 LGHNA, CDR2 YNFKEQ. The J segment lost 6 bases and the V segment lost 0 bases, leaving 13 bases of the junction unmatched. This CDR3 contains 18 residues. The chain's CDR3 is CASSQDGFRAGGMDTQYF. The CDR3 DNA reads TGTGCCAGCAGCCAAGACGGGTTTAGGGCGGGAGGGATGGATACGCAGTATTTT.

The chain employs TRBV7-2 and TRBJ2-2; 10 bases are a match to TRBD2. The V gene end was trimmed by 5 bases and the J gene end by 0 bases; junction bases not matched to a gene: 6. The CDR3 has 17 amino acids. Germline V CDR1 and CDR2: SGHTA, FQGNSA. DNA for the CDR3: TGTGCCAGCAGCCCAGATAGCGGGGGGCCGAACACCGGGGAGCTGTTTTTT. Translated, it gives CASSPDSGGPNTGELFF.

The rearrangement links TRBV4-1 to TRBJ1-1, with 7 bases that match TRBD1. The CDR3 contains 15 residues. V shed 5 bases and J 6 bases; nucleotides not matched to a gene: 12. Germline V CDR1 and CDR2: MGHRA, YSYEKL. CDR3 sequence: CASSGVQGVAAEAFF. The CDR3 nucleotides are TGCGCCAGCAGCGGGGTCCAGGGGGTAGCAGCTGAAGCTTTCTTT.

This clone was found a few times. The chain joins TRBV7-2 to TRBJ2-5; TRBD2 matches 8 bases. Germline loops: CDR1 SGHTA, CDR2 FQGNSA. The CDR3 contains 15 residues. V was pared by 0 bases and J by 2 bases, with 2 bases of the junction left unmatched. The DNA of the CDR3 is TGTGCCAGCAGCTTAGCGGGGACTAGACAAGAGACCCAGTACTTC. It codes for CASSLAGTRQETQYF.

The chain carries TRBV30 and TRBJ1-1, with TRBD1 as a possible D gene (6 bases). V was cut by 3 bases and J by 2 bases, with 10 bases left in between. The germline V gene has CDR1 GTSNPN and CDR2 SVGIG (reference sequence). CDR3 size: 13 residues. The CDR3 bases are TGTGCCTGGAGCCTGGACAGCAACACTGAAGCTTTCTTT. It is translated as CAWSLDSNTEAFF.

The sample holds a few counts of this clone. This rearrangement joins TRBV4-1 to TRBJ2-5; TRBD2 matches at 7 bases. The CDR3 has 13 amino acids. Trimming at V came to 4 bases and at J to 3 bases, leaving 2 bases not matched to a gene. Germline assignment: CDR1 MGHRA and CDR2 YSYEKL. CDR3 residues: CASSRSGKETQYF. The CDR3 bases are TGCGCCAGCAGCCGGAGCGGGAAAGAGACCCAGTACTTC.

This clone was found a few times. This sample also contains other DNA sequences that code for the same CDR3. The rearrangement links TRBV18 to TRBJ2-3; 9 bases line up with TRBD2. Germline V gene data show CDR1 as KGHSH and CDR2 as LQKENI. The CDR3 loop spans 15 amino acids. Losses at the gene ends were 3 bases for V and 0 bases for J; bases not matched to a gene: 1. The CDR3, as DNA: TGTGCCAGCTCACCCACTAGCGGGAGCACAGATACGCAGTATTTT. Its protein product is CASSPTSGSTDTQYF. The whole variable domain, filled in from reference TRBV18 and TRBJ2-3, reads NAGVMQNPRHLVRRRGQEARLRCSPMKGHSHVYWYRQLPEEGLKFMVYLQKENIIDESGMPKERFSAEFPKEGPSILRIQQVVRGDSAAYFCASSPTSGSTDTQYFGPGTRLTVL.

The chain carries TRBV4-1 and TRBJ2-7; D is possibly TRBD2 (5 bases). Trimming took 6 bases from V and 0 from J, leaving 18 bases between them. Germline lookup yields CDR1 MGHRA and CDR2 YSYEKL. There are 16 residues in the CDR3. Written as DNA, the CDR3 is TGCGCCAGCAGTTTTGGGGTCGGGCGGGCCTCCTACGAGCAGTACTTC. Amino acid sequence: CASSFGVGRASYEQYF.

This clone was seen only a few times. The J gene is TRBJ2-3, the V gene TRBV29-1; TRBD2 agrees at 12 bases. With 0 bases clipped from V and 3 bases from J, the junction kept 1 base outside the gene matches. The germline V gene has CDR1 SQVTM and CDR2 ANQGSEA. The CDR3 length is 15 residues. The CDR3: CSVEETSGRTDTQYF. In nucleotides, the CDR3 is TGCAGCGTTGAAGAAACTAGCGGGAGGACAGATACGCAGTATTTT.